The 20 T cell receptor beta chains listed next were all sequenced from one sample in a study of shared clonotypes between healthy human individuals. Generated by immunoSEQ multiplex PCR, the TCRdb table keeps only in-frame clones and is missing some. The table shows over 2 million clones, with less than 95% occurring only once. Sequenced: naive CD4+ T cells from PBMCs. Subset of the sample: CD45RA+ positively selected. These receptors all come from a man younger than 35 in good health. Some clones in this sample may be carry-over from other donors' samples.

This chain's CDR3 is CASRGGSGYGYTF. The CDR3 bases are TGTGCCAGCAGGGGGGGGAGTGGGTATGGCTACACCTTC. The chain carries TRBV28 and TRBJ1-2, with a possible D match to TRBD1 (5 bases). Per the germline V gene, CDR1 is MDHEN and CDR2 is SYDVKM. V lost 6 bases to trimming and J lost 5 bases, with 13 bases between them. The CDR3 runs to 13 residues.

As for this clone: Other DNA sequences in this specimen translate into the identical CDR3. This chain connects TRBV27 to TRBJ2-5; D is uncertain. CDR1 and CDR2 (germline): MNHEY, SMNVEV (reference sequence). Trimming took off 4 bases at V and 0 bases at J, with 6 bases between the two ends. The CDR3 totals 13 residues. The CDR3 spells CASSSLYQETQYF. CDR3 DNA sequence: TGTGCCAGCAGTTCACTGTACCAAGAGACCCAGTACTTC.

The rearrangement uses TRBV18 and TRBJ2-7, with D possibly TRBD1 on 6 matching bases. V lost 3 bases to trimming and J lost 0 bases, with 9 bases between them. The germline gives CDR1 KGHSH, CDR2 LQKENI. The CDR3 covers 14 residues. This CDR3 is CASSPQGFSYEQYF. The DNA of the CDR3 is TGTGCCAGCTCACCTCAGGGGTTCTCCTACGAGCAGTACTTC.

The V gene is TRBV29-1, the J gene TRBJ1-1; no definite D call. The CDR3 covers 13 residues. V dropped 4 bases and J dropped 3 bases, with 12 bases sitting between them. CDR1 SQVTM and CDR2 ANQGSEA come from the germline V gene. CDR3 bases: TGCAGCGTTGGAGGAACGGGTTACACTGAAGCTTTCTTT. Translated: CSVGGTGYTEAFF.

The chain couples TRBV5-1 to TRBJ2-3; D may correspond to TRBD1 or TRBD2 (5 bases each). This CDR3 contains 15 residues. Germline CDR1 SGHRS, CDR2 YFSETQ. V lost 0 bases to trimming and J lost 6 bases, with 14 bases between them. CDR3 residues: CASSLGGIREDTQYF. The CDR3 DNA reads as TGCGCCAGCAGCTTGGGGGGGATAAGGGAGGATACGCAGTATTTT.

This CDR3 reads CASSFAAGLNNEQFF. The CDR3 DNA follows: TGTGCCAGCAGCTTCGCAGCGGGATTAAACAATGAGCAGTTCTTC. The chain employs TRBV7-2 and TRBJ2-1; TRBD2 aligns across 7 bases. The J segment lost 5 bases and the V segment lost 3 bases, leaving 7 bases of the junction unmatched. The germline V gene encodes CDR1 SGHTA and CDR2 FQGNSA. CDR3 length: 15 residues.

Note on this clone: Other nucleotide sequences in the sample specify the same CDR3. The rearrangement uses TRBV6-1 and TRBJ1-2, with 7 nucleotides matching TRBD1. There are 13 residues in the CDR3. Losses at the gene ends were 9 bases for V and 0 bases for J; bases not matched to a gene: 4. Germline V gene sequence: CDR1 MNHNS, CDR2 SASEGT. In DNA, the CDR3 is TGTGCCAGTCGACAGGGCCCTAACTATGGCTACACCTTC. Protein: CASRQGPNYGYTF.

The gene calls are TRBV7-9 and TRBJ2-7, with D possibly TRBD2 on 6 matching bases. Germline CDR1 reads SEHNR; CDR2 reads FQNEAQ (reference sequence). The CDR3 has 16 residues. Trimming removed 1 base at V and 4 bases at J, with 17 bases between. The CDR3 here is CASSLEGGGGGYEQYF. The CDR3 DNA is TGTGCCAGCAGCTTAGAGGGAGGAGGCGGAGGGTACGAGCAGTACTTC. Together with reference TRBV7-9 and TRBJ2-7, the CDR3 gives the full variable domain: DTGVSQNPRHKITKRGQNVTFRCDPISEHNRLYWYRQTLGQGPEFLTYFQNEAQLEKSRLLSDRFSAERPKGSFSTLEIQRTEQGDSAMYLCASSLEGGGGGYEQYFGPGTRLTVT.

The gene calls are TRBV27 and TRBJ2-1, with 14 bases identical to TRBD2. Germline V gene lookup returns CDR1 MNHEY and CDR2 SMNVEV (reference sequence). This CDR3 region has 16 residues. J gave up 6 bases and V 5 bases, and 6 bases lay outside the gene matches. The CDR3 DNA is TGTGCCAGCAGTGACCGACTAGCGGGAGGGCTCAATGAGCAGTTCTTC. This sequence encodes CASSDRLAGGLNEQFF.

The CDR3 spells CASSPIPTLLNTEAFF. The DNA for the CDR3 is TGTGCCAGCAGCCCCATACCGACACTCCTGAACACTGAAGCTTTCTTT. This chain links TRBV7-9 with TRBJ1-1; no reliable D call. V shed 5 bases and J shed 0 bases, with 16 bases lying between them. The CDR3 extends over 16 amino acids. CDR1 is SEHNR, CDR2 FQNEAQ, per germline (reference sequence).

The V and J genes are TRBV7-9 and TRBJ2-3, with a possible D match to TRBD1 (5 bases). This CDR3 spans 16 amino acids. Trimming stripped 1 base from V and 2 bases from J, with 13 bases between. Germline values: CDR1 SEHNR, CDR2 FQNEAQ (reference sequence). The DNA of the CDR3 is TGTGCCAGCAGCTTAGGGCGAGGACAACACACAGATACGCAGTATTTT. The encoded protein is CASSLGRGQHTDTQYF.

J is TRBJ2-1 and V is TRBV9, with 12 nucleotides matching TRBD2. Trimming took 4 bases from V and 4 from J; bases not matched to a gene: 12. The CDR3 runs 18 residues. Germline values: CDR1 SGDLS, CDR2 YYNGEE. The CDR3 loop is CASSSPHLAGGGYNEQFF. The CDR3 nucleotides read TGTGCCAGCAGCTCCCCTCACCTAGCGGGAGGGGGTTACAATGAGCAGTTCTTC.

The chain links TRBV6-1 to TRBJ2-7; D gene uncertain. With 1 base removed from V and 10 bases from J, the gap between germline ends came to 5 bases. CDR3 length: 10 amino acids. The V gene's germline CDR1 is MNHNS and CDR2 SASEGT. The DNA for the CDR3 is TGTGCCAGCAGTGAAGAAGGACAGTACTTC. It codes for CASSEEGQYF.

This sequence joins TRBV28 and TRBJ2-7; D ambiguous. This CDR3 contains 14 residues. CDR1 MDHEN and CDR2 SYDVKM come from the germline V gene. V was shortened by 5 bases and J by 3 bases, with 14 bases between the two germline ends. This CDR3 is CASSIETRSYEQYF. The CDR3 nucleotides are TGTGCCAGCAGTATCGAGACAAGGAGCTACGAGCAGTACTTC. The full variable domain, completed using reference TRBV28 and TRBJ2-7, is DVKVTQSSRYLVKRTGEKVFLECVQDMDHENMFWYRQDPGLGLRLIYFSYDVKMKEKGDIPEGYSVSREKKERFSLILESASTNQTSMYLCASSIETRSYEQYFGPGTRLTVT.

V gene TRBV6-4 combines with J gene TRBJ2-3; maybe TRBD2 (6 bases). This CDR3 has 13 amino acids. The V end was cut by 8 bases, the J end by 6 bases, with 15 bases between. CDR1 MRHNA and CDR2 SNTAGT come from the germline V gene. CDR3 in DNA: TGTGCCAGCTCAGCCCGACGGGGGGATACGCAGTATTTT. It codes for CASSARRGDTQYF.

The genes are TRBV7-9 and TRBJ2-5, with 8 bases fitting TRBD1. Germline V gives CDR1 SEHNR, CDR2 FQNEAQ (reference sequence). The CDR3 is made up of 15 amino acids. V shed 6 bases, J shed 5 bases, and the junction held 11 bases outside the gene matches. CDR3 sequence reads: CASRTPGQDRETQYF. CDR3 nucleotide sequence: TGTGCCAGCAGGACTCCGGGACAGGATAGGGAGACCCAGTACTTC.

The chain links TRBV11-2 to TRBJ2-7; 10 bases are a match to TRBD1. This CDR3 region has 15 residues. V shed 5 bases and J 5 bases; nucleotides not matched to a gene: 9. CDR1 is SGHAT, CDR2 FQNNGV, per germline. The CDR3 here is CASSPRQGAFNEQYF. The DNA for the CDR3 is TGTGCCAGCAGCCCCAGACAGGGGGCCTTTAACGAGCAGTACTTC.

This sequence joins TRBV7-3 and TRBJ2-7, with 15 bases lining up with TRBD2. This CDR3 contains 16 residues. Trimming removed 2 bases from V and 5 bases from J; junction bases left unmatched: 4. Germline values: CDR1 SGHTA, CDR2 FQGTGA. CDR3: CASSLGLAGGEHEQYF. The CDR3 bases are TGTGCCAGCAGCTTAGGACTAGCGGGAGGGGAGCACGAGCAGTACTTC.

Concerning this clone itself: Other nucleotide sequences in the sample specify the same CDR3. The chain combines TRBV30 with TRBJ2-5; D call uncertain. Germline V gene sequence: CDR1 GTSNPN, CDR2 SVGIG (reference sequence). This CDR3 contains 12 residues. V dropped 0 bases and J dropped 3 bases, with 5 bases sitting between them. DNA of the CDR3: TGTGCCTGGAGTGTGGGGAAAGAGACCCAGTACTTC. Amino acids: CAWSVGKETQYF.

With respect to this clone: The same CDR3 can be traced to other DNA sequences in this sample. This chain uses TRBV28 with TRBJ2-7, with no clear D. CDR3 size: 11 residues. V was clipped by 6 bases and J by 0 bases, with 3 bases between them. CDR1 and CDR2 (germline): MDHEN, SYDVKM. The chain's CDR3 is CASRSSYEQYF. CDR3 in DNA: TGTGCCAGCAGGAGCTCCTACGAGCAGTACTTC.